These T cell receptor beta chains were read from a single sample in a study of cytomegalovirus exposure and HLA in healthy donors. Profiled with immunoSEQ multiplex PCR; TCRdb holds only in-frame clones, not every one. Of approximately 280,000 clones in the sample, roughly 90% were seen once. Sequencing was performed on PBMCs. Receptor source: a woman younger than 30 in good health and CMV-seronegative. Each CDR3 is given with its conserved first and last residue. The order of the fields is D gene, clone size, J gene, V gene, CDR3 protein, CDR3 DNA. A D gene is named only where the DNA matches it firmly. Size is omitted from some rows. Given values are once, few, many or a class for expanded clones.

TRBD1	.	TRBJ1-1	TRBV6-6	CASSYSTTGTEAFF	TGTGCCAGCAGTTACTCCACGACAGGGACTGAAGCTTTCTTT
.	.	TRBJ1-1	TRBV28	CASSLPGGRSNTEAFF	TGTGCCAGCAGTTTACCGGGCGGGCGGTCGAACACTGAAGCTTTCTTT
TRBD1	.	TRBJ2-7	TRBV6-1	CASKGQGYYEQYF	TGTGCCAGTAAGGGACAGGGTTACTACGAGCAGTACTTC
TRBD1	once	TRBJ1-5	TRBV7-8	CASSLAPGTDYSNQPQHF	TGTGCCAGCAGCTTAGCACCAGGGACAGACTATAGCAATCAGCCCCAGCATTTT
.	.	TRBJ1-6	TRBV18	CASSPKWWGDSYNSPLHF	TGTGCCAGCTCACCAAAGTGGTGGGGGGACTCCTATAATTCACCCCTCCACTTT
.	.	TRBJ1-1	TRBV19	CASSILRGRGDTEAFF	TGTGCCAGTAGTATCCTCAGGGGCCGTGGGGACACTGAAGCTTTCTTT
TRBD2	.	TRBJ2-3	TRBV28	CASSVLAGVSTDTQYF	TGTGCCAGCAGTGTCCTTGCGGGAGTAAGCACAGATACGCAGTATTTT
.	.	TRBJ1-4	TRBV10-3	CAISEYAGGGSEKLFF	TGTGCCATCAGTGAATATGCGGGGGGAGGGAGTGAAAAACTGTTTTTT
TRBD2	.	TRBJ2-2	TRBV11-2	CASLTRRETTGELFF	TGTGCCAGCCTTACTAGGCGGGAGACGACCGGGGAGCTGTTTTTT
TRBD2	.	TRBJ2-5	TRBV28	CASSFVGGRGETQYF	TGTGCCAGCAGTTTCGTAGGCGGGAGAGGTGAGACCCAGTACTTC
TRBD2	.	TRBJ2-3	TRBV7-9	CASSTGTSGSTDTQYF	TGTGCCAGCAGCACCGGGACTAGCGGGAGCACAGATACGCAGTATTTT
.	.	TRBJ2-4	TRBV11-2	CASSSGGSGTKNIQYF	TGTGCCAGCAGCTCCGGCGGGTCCGGGACCAAAAACATTCAGTACTTC
.	.	TRBJ2-3	TRBV6-1	CASSRDIMTDTQYF	TGTGCCAGCAGTAGGGACATTATGACAGATACGCAGTATTTT
.	.	TRBJ2-3	TRBV29-1	CSVEGRATDTQYF	TGCAGCGTTGAGGGCAGGGCAACAGATACGCAGTATTTT
.	.	TRBJ2-5	TRBV28	CASHDTGWETQYF	TGTGCCAGTCACGATACAGGGTGGGAGACCCAGTACTTC
TRBD2	.	TRBJ2-5	TRBV6-6	CASSYLAGGGETQYF	TGTGCCAGCAGTTACTTAGCGGGAGGAGGGGAGACCCAGTACTTC
TRBD2	.	TRBJ2-7	TRBV28	CASSFSTSDFLSYEQYF	TGTGCCAGCAGTTTCTCGACTAGCGATTTCTTATCCTACGAGCAGTACTTC
.	.	TRBJ2-7	TRBV27	CASRSFHEQYF	TGTGCCAGCAGATCGTTCCACGAGCAGTACTTC
TRBD1	once	TRBJ2-1	TRBV27	CASKLPGTGSDNEQFF	TGTGCCAGCAAACTTCCCGGGACAGGGAGCGACAATGAGCAGTTCTTC
TRBD1	.	TRBJ2-7	TRBV5-8	CASSLGQGLAYEQYF	TGTGCCAGCAGCTTGGGACAGGGGTTGGCCTACGAGCAGTACTTC
.	.	TRBJ1-2	TRBV7-2	CASSHKFGGAVEGYTF	TGTGCCAGCAGCCACAAGTTCGGGGGGGCAGTGGAGGGCTACACCTTC
TRBD2	.	TRBJ2-1	TRBV6-5	CASRLAGTYNEQFF	TGTGCCAGCCGACTAGCGGGAACCTACAATGAGCAGTTCTTC
.	.	TRBJ1-3	TRBV6-5	CASRPRGHSGNTIYF	TGTGCCAGCAGGCCAAGAGGGCACTCTGGAAACACCATATATTTT